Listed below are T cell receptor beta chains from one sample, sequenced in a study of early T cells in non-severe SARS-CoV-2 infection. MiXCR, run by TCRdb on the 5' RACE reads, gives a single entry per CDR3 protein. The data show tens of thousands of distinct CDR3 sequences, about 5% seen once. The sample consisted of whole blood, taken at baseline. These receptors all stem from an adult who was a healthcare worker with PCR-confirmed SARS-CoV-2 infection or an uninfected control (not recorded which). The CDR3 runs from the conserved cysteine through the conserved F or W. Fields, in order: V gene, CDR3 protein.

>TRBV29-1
CSVASSGSTLEQYF
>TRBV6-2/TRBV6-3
CASSKLSGFEHNEQFF
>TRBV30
CAWNRHTEAFF
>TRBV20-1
CSARYPEGASVYSTDTQYF
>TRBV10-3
CAIRLDRDTEAFF
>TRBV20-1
CSARDPAAGSYEQYF
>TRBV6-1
CASIDPGLAVYEQYF
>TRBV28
CASSSLYSAIYEQYF
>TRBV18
CASSARPANNEKLFF
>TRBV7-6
CASSLGRTGLARGSTDTQYF
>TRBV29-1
CSVPPREGRETQYF
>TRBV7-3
CASSSSGSYEQYF
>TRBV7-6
CASSLESGSYNEQFF
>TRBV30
CAWNVYHRGNTEAFF
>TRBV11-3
CASSLDRDRAEAFF
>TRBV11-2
CASSPLPGTGTPGGYGYTF
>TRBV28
CASSLGPSPTQYF
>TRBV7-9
CASSPPGTPRQTQYF
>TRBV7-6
CASSYSSGSGNEQFF
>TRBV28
CASRGNSGELFF
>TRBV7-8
CASTSDPYSNQPQHF
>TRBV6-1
CASVGNGYEQYF
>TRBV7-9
CASSLDGAADYGYTF
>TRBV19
CASSSGPPRPAQYF
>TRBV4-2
CASSPLKGSGKTSSTTSYNEQFF
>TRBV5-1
CASSPEGSWEGKLFF
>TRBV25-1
CASRTGTENTIYF
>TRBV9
CASSVEASGEGSDTQYF
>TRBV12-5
CASGSLAGGLGDTEAFF
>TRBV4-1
CASSQVVSVLNTEAFF
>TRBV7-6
CASSYRTPRQDGTSTDTQYF
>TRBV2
CATTGDRPDYNEQFF
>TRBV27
CASSGKSYEQYF
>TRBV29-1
CSVAEGLNYGYTF
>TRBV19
CASSGQVSSYEQYF
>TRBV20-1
CSARDGDSENTIYF
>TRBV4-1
CASSKNYRAQRETQYF